A selection of T cell receptor beta chains follows, all from one sample in a study of CD8 T cells in Susac syndrome. A single record per CDR3 protein comes from TCRdb applying MiXCR to the immunoSEQ multiplex PCR reads. The sample yields 160,000 or so distinct CDR3 sequences, around 95% seen once. The sequencing sample was made of CD8+ T cells from PBMCs. The receptors stem from a human donor with multiple sclerosis. Each CDR3 is given with its conserved first and last residue. D genes are given only for firm matches. Size values are once, few and many counts, or a class for expanded clones, and some rows have none.

TRBD1,TRBJ1-2,TRBV9,-,TGTGCCAGCAGCGCGGACAGGGTCTTTGGCTACACCTTC,CASSADRVFGYTF
TRBD1,TRBJ1-2,TRBV5-1,-,TGCGCCAGCAGACTTACTGGACAGGGGGCCTATGGCTACACCTTC,CASRLTGQGAYGYTF
-,TRBJ2-3,TRBV9,once,TGTGCCAGCAGCGTTAACCCAAATGATCCCGGACAGGGAGGGACAGATACGCAGTATTTT,CASSVNPNDPGQGGTDTQYF
-,TRBJ2-2,TRBV30,-,TGTGCCTGGGCCCAAAGGGGACACCAGCCTTACACCGGGGAGCTGTTTTTT,CAWAQRGHQPYTGELFF
TRBD1,TRBJ1-2,TRBV24-1,-,TGTGCCACCAGTGATCCTCACAGGGGGGGCTACACCTTC,CATSDPHRGGYTF
TRBD1,TRBJ1-2,TRBV29-1,-,TGCAGCGTTGACCCGGGACAGGGGGTATATGGCTACACCTTC,CSVDPGQGVYGYTF
-,TRBJ2-7,TRBV10-1,-,TGCGCCAGCAGCCACGGACAGACCTACGAGCAGTACTTC,CASSHGQTYEQYF
-,TRBJ2-5,TRBV5-1,-,TGCGCCAGCAGCTTGGTAGGGGCCGATCAAGAGACCCAGTACTTC,CASSLVGADQETQYF
-,TRBJ2-3,TRBV30,-,TGTGCCTGGAGAGGGGGTTATGGTAGCACAGATACGCAGTATTTT,CAWRGGYGSTDTQYF
-,TRBJ1-2,TRBV6-4,few,TGTGCCAGCAGTGCGGGAGGGAATGGCTACACCTTC,CASSAGGNGYTF
TRBD1,TRBJ2-2,TRBV7-7,few,TGTGCTAGCAGCCCGGGACAGGGGGCCGGGGAGCTGTTTTTT,CASSPGQGAGELFF
TRBD1,TRBJ1-2,TRBV20-1,once,TGCAGTGCGCTCGACCGGACAGGGGACCCCTATGGCTACACCTTC,CSALDRTGDPYGYTF
-,TRBJ1-5,TRBV20-1,-,TGCAGTGCTAGAGATGGCGGAAGCAATCAGCCCCAGCATTTT,CSARDGGSNQPQHF
-,TRBJ1-6,TRBV27,-,TGTGCCAGCAGTTCCCAGGGATCCTATAATTCACCCCTCCACTTT,CASSSQGSYNSPLHF
-,TRBJ2-1,TRBV3-1,once,TGTGCCAGCAGCCAAGCTCGTGGGGAGGACGATGAGCAGTTCTTC,CASSQARGEDDEQFF
-,TRBJ2-7,TRBV30,-,TGTGCCTGGAGTTCTGGACATACCGGGTACTTC,CAWSSGHTGYF
-,TRBJ2-1,TRBV20-1,-,TGCAGTGCTAGAGTAAGGGGGGGGAGATTGGATGAGCAGTTCTTC,CSARVRGGRLDEQFF
-,TRBJ2-1,TRBV3-1,-,TGTGCCAGCAGCCAAGCGATGGCCTCCTACAATGAGCAGTTCTTC,CASSQAMASYNEQFF